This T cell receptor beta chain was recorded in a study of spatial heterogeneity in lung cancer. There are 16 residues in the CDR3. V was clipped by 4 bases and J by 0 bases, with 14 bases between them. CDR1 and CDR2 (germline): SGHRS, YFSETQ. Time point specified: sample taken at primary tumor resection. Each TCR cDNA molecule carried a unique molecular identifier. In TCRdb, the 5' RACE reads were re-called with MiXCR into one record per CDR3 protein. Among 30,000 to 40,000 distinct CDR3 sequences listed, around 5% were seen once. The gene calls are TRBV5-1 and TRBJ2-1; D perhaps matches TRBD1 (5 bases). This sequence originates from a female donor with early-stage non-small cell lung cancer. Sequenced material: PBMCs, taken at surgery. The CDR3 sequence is CASSADSKSSYNEQFF. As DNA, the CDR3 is TGCGCCAGCAGCGCCGACAGTAAGAGCTCCTACAATGAGCAGTTCTTC.